This passage covers 29 T cell receptor beta chains from one sample sequenced in a study of memory CD4+ T cells and cytomegalovirus serostatus. Here immunoSEQ multiplex PCR was the method, and the copy in TCRdb shows in-frame clones only, minus some. This sample has under 75,000 clones, with around 80% found just once. Single viable CD3+CD4+CD8-CD45RO+ cells were sorted as the memory CD4+ T cells. Sequencing was done on a sample of memory CD4+ T cells from blood. The receptor set was obtained from an adult in good health and CMV-seronegative. Some clones in this sample may be carry-over from other donors' samples.

The chain joins TRBV7-9 to TRBJ2-7; D perhaps matches TRBD2 (5 bases). Germline V CDR1 and CDR2: SEHNR, FQNEAQ (reference sequence). With 3 bases removed from V and 5 bases from J, the gap between germline ends came to 20 bases. The CDR3 contains 16 residues. The CDR3 DNA reads as TGTGCCAGCAGCTTGACGACTATGGGAGAGATCAACGAGCAGTACTTC. This gives the protein CASSLTTMGEINEQYF.

V and J are TRBV6-6 and TRBJ1-2, with D possibly being TRBD1 (6 bases). V lost 2 bases and J 2 bases, leaving 9 bases between the germline ends. The length of the CDR3 is 14 residues. Germline lookup yields CDR1 MNHNY and CDR2 SVGAGI (reference sequence). CDR3 sequence: CASSYGGANYGYTF. CDR3 nucleotide sequence: TGTGCCAGCAGTTACGGGGGCGCGAACTATGGCTACACCTTC.

This clone was counted only a few times. This chain uses TRBV19 with TRBJ1-3; possibly TRBD1 for D (6 bases). The ends were cut back, 3 bases at V and 0 bases at J, with 12 bases in the middle. The length of the CDR3 is 16 residues. Germline values: CDR1 LNHDA, CDR2 SQIVND (reference sequence). CDR3 residues: CASSMQGLSSGNTIYF. The CDR3 DNA reads TGTGCCAGTAGTATGCAGGGGCTATCCTCTGGAAACACCATATATTTT.

The CDR3 DNA sequence: TGTGCCAGCTCACTACCTTCGGCAGGGCCCATGGACACTGAAGCTTTCTTT. It specifies CASSLPSAGPMDTEAFF. V and J are TRBV18 and TRBJ1-1; TRBD1 is a possible D gene (5 bases). Germline V CDR1 and CDR2: KGHSH, LQKENI. This CDR3 region has 17 residues. With 4 bases removed from V and 3 bases from J, the gap between germline ends came to 21 bases. The whole variable domain, remainder taken from reference TRBV18 and TRBJ1-1, is NAGVMQNPRHLVRRRGQEARLRCSPMKGHSHVYWYRQLPEEGLKFMVYLQKENIIDESGMPKERFSAEFPKEGPSILRIQQVVRGDSAAYFCASSLPSAGPMDTEAFFGQGTRLTVV.

Written as DNA, the CDR3 is TGTGCCAGCTCTCCGGGACAGGGGTTCGATGGCTACACCTTC. Protein product: CASSPGQGFDGYTF. The chain couples TRBV18 to TRBJ1-2, with 10 bases matching TRBD1. Germline CDR1 and CDR2: KGHSH and LQKENI. The CDR3 runs to 14 residues. The trim removed 6 bases at V and 6 bases at J, leaving 7 bases unmatched.

The rearrangement uses TRBV6-6 and TRBJ2-1; D gene uncertain. The length of the CDR3 is 16 residues. Germline CDR1 reads MNHNY; CDR2 reads SVGAGI (reference sequence). V lost 6 bases and J lost 0, with 15 bases in between. The DNA of the CDR3 is TGTGCCAGCAGATCCGACTCACGAGTCTCCTACAATGAGCAGTTCTTC. It encodes CASRSDSRVSYNEQFF.

The CDR3 coding sequence is TGTGCCAGCGGGACCGCGATATACGAGCAGTACTTC. Translating it yields CASGTAIYEQYF. This sequence joins TRBV28 and TRBJ2-7; D is tentatively TRBD1 or TRBD2 (5 bases each). The CDR3 length is 12 residues. In germline, CDR1 is MDHEN, CDR2 SYDVKM. V dropped 8 bases and J dropped 4 bases, with 12 bases sitting between them.

The chain links TRBV6-1 to TRBJ2-7; the D is unclear. V lost 6 bases to trimming and J lost 6 bases, with 12 bases between them. CDR3 length: 12 amino acids. The germline CDR1 and CDR2 sequences are MNHNS and SASEGT. The CDR3, as DNA: TGTGCCAGCAGCCTGTCCGTTCGCGAGCAGTACTTC. Its translation is CASSLSVREQYF.

The chain couples TRBV9 to TRBJ1-3; perhaps TRBD1 as D (5 bases). V gave up 5 bases and J gave up 2 bases, with 17 bases separating them. Germline V gene data show CDR1 as SGDLS and CDR2 as YYNGEE. The CDR3 extends over 16 amino acids. Here the CDR3 DNA reads TGTGCCAGCAGGGACTCGGACAAGTGGGCTGGAAACACCATATATTTT. Its protein is CASRDSDKWAGNTIYF.

The V and J genes are TRBV15 and TRBJ2-7; no clear D. The germline CDR1 and CDR2 sequences are LNHNV and YYDKDF (reference sequence). CDR3 length: 13 residues. V was cut by 0 bases and J by 6 bases, with 9 bases left in between. The CDR3 coding sequence is TGTGCCACCAGCAGAGACCGATCTTTCGAGCAGTACTTC. Translated, it gives CATSRDRSFEQYF.

J is TRBJ2-2 and V is TRBV18; 7 bases are a match to TRBD1. The CDR3 runs 15 residues. With 3 bases clipped from V and 0 bases from J, the junction kept 1 base outside the gene matches. Germline V gene data show CDR1 as KGHSH and CDR2 as LQKENI. Written as DNA, the CDR3 is TGTGCCAGCTCACCGGACAGGTCGAACACCGGGGAGCTGTTTTTT. Translated, it gives CASSPDRSNTGELFF.

This clone was counted once. V is TRBV18 and J is TRBJ2-7; the match to TRBD2 covers 9 bases. V trimming: 0 bases; J trimming: 4 bases; junction bases outside the gene matches: 7. There are 16 residues in the CDR3. The germline V gene encodes CDR1 KGHSH and CDR2 LQKENI. The CDR3 region is CASSPPGASGGYEQYF. DNA of the CDR3: TGTGCCAGCTCACCACCCGGAGCAAGCGGGGGGTACGAGCAGTACTTC.

V and J are TRBV5-4 and TRBJ2-7, with 8 bases matching TRBD1. The ends lost 4 bases at V and 6 bases at J; junction bases unmatched: 12. The CDR3 runs 15 residues. CDR1 and CDR2 (germline): SGHNT, YYREEE (reference sequence). The CDR3 sequence: CASSPQGAASVEQYF. The CDR3 DNA sequence: TGTGCCAGCAGCCCGCAGGGGGCGGCCTCAGTCGAGCAGTACTTC.

This chain uses TRBV27 with TRBJ1-5; TRBD1 matches at 8 bases. The CDR3 is made up of 17 amino acids. The junction had 16 bases not matched to a gene; V was cut back by 6 bases and J by 6 bases. Germline values: CDR1 MNHEY, CDR2 SMNVEV (reference sequence). The CDR3 reads CASSPTRLGQGGQPQHF. The DNA for the CDR3 is TGTGCCAGCAGCCCGACACGCCTCGGACAGGGTGGTCAGCCCCAGCATTTT.

This rearrangement joins TRBV7-2 to TRBJ2-5, with D perhaps given as TRBD1 or TRBD2 (5 bases each). CDR1 is SGHTA, CDR2 FQGNSA, per germline. This CDR3 is built from 15 residues. Trimming took 1 base from V and 4 from J, leaving 13 bases between them. The CDR3 region is CASSLDGRGAETQYF. The CDR3 nucleotides read TGTGCCAGCAGCTTAGATGGCCGGGGCGCAGAGACCCAGTACTTC.

The chain is built from TRBV5-1 and TRBJ1-2; D not certain. V was clipped by 6 bases and J by 2 bases, with 17 bases between them. The CDR3 length is 15 residues. The germline V gene has CDR1 SGHRS and CDR2 YFSETQ. The CDR3 region is CASTPAPMANYGYTF. Written as DNA, the CDR3 is TGCGCCAGCACCCCGGCCCCCATGGCAAACTATGGCTACACCTTC.

This chain connects TRBV9 to TRBJ1-4; D is uncertain. CDR3 length: 15 residues. The V gene lost 1 base and the J gene lost 0 bases, with 7 bases spanning the gap. In germline, CDR1 is SGDLS, CDR2 YYNGEE. The chain's CDR3 is CASSVTWATNEKLFF. DNA of the CDR3: TGTGCCAGCAGCGTAACGTGGGCAACTAATGAAAAACTGTTTTTT.

The rearrangement links TRBV18 to TRBJ2-1, with 11 nucleotides matching TRBD1. The CDR3 consists of 18 residues. J lost 15 bases, V lost 3 bases, and 22 bases had no gene match. The germline gives CDR1 KGHSH, CDR2 LQKENI. The CDR3 region has the DNA TGTGCCAGCTCACCGCAGAGGGTCTTAGGACAGGGGGCCCAGGACGGGTTCTTC. It yields the protein CASSPQRVLGQGAQDGFF.

This clone was observed a handful of times. The chain couples TRBV15 to TRBJ1-2; 9 nucleotides align to TRBD1. This CDR3 spans 14 amino acids. Unmatched junction bases numbered 7, after V lost 2 bases and J lost 9 bases. Per germline, CDR1 LNHNV and CDR2 YYDKDF (reference sequence). The CDR3 nucleotides are TGTGCCACCAGCAGATTTTCCGGGACAGGGAGCTACACCTTC. It is translated as CATSRFSGTGSYTF.

J is TRBJ1-1 and V is TRBV6-5; D gene unclear. V gave up 0 bases and J gave up 0 bases, with 8 bases separating them. This CDR3 is built from 15 residues. The germline CDR1 and CDR2 sequences are MNHEY and SVGAGI. CDR3 residues: CASSYSRQVNTEAFF. DNA of the CDR3: TGTGCCAGCAGTTACTCACGGCAGGTGAACACTGAAGCTTTCTTT.

The chain joins TRBV19 to TRBJ2-5; 7 nucleotides line up with TRBD1. V gave up 5 bases and J gave up 2 bases; unmatched junction bases: 5. Germline V gene lookup returns CDR1 LNHDA and CDR2 SQIVND (reference sequence). The CDR3 contains 14 residues. This chain's CDR3 is CASSVRGQQETQYF. CDR3 nucleotides: TGTGCCAGTAGTGTTCGGGGACAGCAAGAGACCCAGTACTTC. Full variable domain (outside the CDR3, taken from reference TRBV19 and TRBJ2-5): DGGITQSPKYLFRKEGQNVTLSCEQNLNHDAMYWYRQDPGQGLRLIYYSQIVNDFQKGDIAEGYSVSREKKESFPLTVTSAQKNPTAFYLCASSVRGQQETQYFGPGTRLLVL.

The chain employs TRBV29-1 and TRBJ2-5; D gene ambiguous. Per germline, CDR1 SQVTM and CDR2 ANQGSEA. This CDR3 is built from 13 residues. Trimming left V 2 bases short and J 3 bases short, with 10 bases between. CDR3 region: CSVERLNKETQYF. The CDR3 DNA reads as TGCAGCGTTGAAAGGCTAAACAAAGAGACCCAGTACTTC. The full variable domain, completed using reference TRBV29-1 and TRBJ2-5, is SAVISQKPSRDICQRGTSLTIQCQVDSQVTMMFWYRQQPGQSLTLIATANQGSEATYESGFVIDKFPISRPNLTFSTLTVSNMSPEDSSIYLCSVERLNKETQYFGPGTRLLVL.

The gene calls are TRBV6-5 and TRBJ1-6; D gene unclear. The CDR3 has 14 amino acids. Trimming left V 5 bases short and J 10 bases short, with 15 bases between. The germline CDR1 and CDR2 sequences are MNHEY and SVGAGI. Written as DNA, the CDR3 is TGTGCCAGCAGTGACGGCATAACCGAATCACCCCTCCACTTT. It translates to CASSDGITESPLHF.

V gene TRBV7-9 combines with J gene TRBJ1-5, with TRBD1 as a possible D gene (5 bases). V lost 3 bases to trimming and J lost 4 bases, with 7 bases between them. Germline CDR1 SEHNR, CDR2 FQNEAQ (reference sequence). There are 13 residues in the CDR3. The CDR3 DNA is TGTGCCAGCAGCTTGGGGACTAATCAGCCCCAGCATTTT. This sequence encodes CASSLGTNQPQHF.

The chain combines TRBV2 with TRBJ1-6, with unresolved D. CDR1 is SNHLY, CDR2 FYNNEI, per germline. CDR3 size: 16 residues. V was clipped by 4 bases and J by 0 bases, with 10 bases between them. The CDR3 region has the DNA TGTGCCAGCAGTGGGGCGGGGAGCTCCTATAATTCACCCCTCCACTTT. This encodes CASSGAGSSYNSPLHF.

This rearrangement joins TRBV5-1 to TRBJ2-3, with 9 bases identical to TRBD2. Looked up from germline, CDR1 is SGHRS and CDR2 is YFSETQ. CDR3 size: 14 residues. The J segment lost 2 bases and the V segment lost 6 bases, leaving 4 bases of the junction unmatched. The CDR3 sequence is CASKSSGTTDTQYF. The CDR3 region has the DNA TGCGCCAGCAAGTCTAGCGGGACCACAGATACGCAGTATTTT.

The V and J genes are TRBV10-3 and TRBJ2-3; no definite D call. Per the germline V gene, CDR1 is ENHRY and CDR2 is SYGVKD. There are 14 residues in the CDR3. V lost 4 bases to trimming and J lost 5 bases, with 13 bases between them. The CDR3 coding sequence is TGTGCCATCAGTGGCTACAAGTGGGGAGATACGCAGTATTTT. It specifies CAISGYKWGDTQYF.

This chain links TRBV5-5 with TRBJ2-1; D is unclear. Germline-derived CDR1 and CDR2 are SGHKS and YYEKEE (reference sequence). V was trimmed by 1 base and J by 4 bases, leaving 6 bases between them. This CDR3 contains 13 residues. In DNA, the CDR3 is TGTGCCAGCAGCTTGAGCCAGTACAATGAGCAGTTCTTC. The encoded protein is CASSLSQYNEQFF.

The rearrangement links TRBV7-2 to TRBJ2-3, with TRBD2 identical over 13 bases. After removal of 3 bases from V and 5 bases from J, the junction contained 5 bases not matched to a gene. CDR3 length: 16 amino acids. Per germline, CDR1 SGHTA and CDR2 FQGNSA. CDR3 region: CASSLTSGGPGDTQYF. The CDR3 region has the DNA TGTGCCAGCAGCTTGACTAGCGGGGGGCCGGGAGATACGCAGTATTTT. Complete variable domain (other parts from reference TRBV7-2 and TRBJ2-3): GAGVSQSPSNKVTEKGKDVELRCDPISGHTALYWYRQSLGQGLEFLIYFQGNSAPDKSGLPSDRFSAERTGGSVSTLTIQRTQQEDSAVYLCASSLTSGGPGDTQYFGPGTRLTVL.